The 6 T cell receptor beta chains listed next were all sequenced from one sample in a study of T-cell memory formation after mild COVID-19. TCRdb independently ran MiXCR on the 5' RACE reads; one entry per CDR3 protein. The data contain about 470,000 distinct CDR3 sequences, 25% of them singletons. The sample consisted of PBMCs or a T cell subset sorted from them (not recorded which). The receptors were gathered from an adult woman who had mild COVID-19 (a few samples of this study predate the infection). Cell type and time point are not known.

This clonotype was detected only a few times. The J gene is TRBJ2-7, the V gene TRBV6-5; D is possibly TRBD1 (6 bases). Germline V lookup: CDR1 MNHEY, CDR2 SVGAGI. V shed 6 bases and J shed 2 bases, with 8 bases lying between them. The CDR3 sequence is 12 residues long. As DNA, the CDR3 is TGTGCCAGCAGGGGGACACCCTACGAGCAGTACTTC. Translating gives CASRGTPYEQYF.

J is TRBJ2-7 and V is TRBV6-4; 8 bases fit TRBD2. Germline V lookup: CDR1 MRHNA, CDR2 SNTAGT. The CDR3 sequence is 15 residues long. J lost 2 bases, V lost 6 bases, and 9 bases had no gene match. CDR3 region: CASSQRESCPYEQYF. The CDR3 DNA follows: TGTGCCAGCAGCCAGCGGGAGTCTTGCCCCTACGAGCAGTACTTC.

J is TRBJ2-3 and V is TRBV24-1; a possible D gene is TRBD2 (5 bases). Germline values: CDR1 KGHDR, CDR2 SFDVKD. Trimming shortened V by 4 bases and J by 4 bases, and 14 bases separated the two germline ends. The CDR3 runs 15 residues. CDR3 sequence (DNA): TGTGCCACCAGTGAGGTTGGCGGGCCCGCAGATACGCAGTATTTT. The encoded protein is CATSEVGGPADTQYF.

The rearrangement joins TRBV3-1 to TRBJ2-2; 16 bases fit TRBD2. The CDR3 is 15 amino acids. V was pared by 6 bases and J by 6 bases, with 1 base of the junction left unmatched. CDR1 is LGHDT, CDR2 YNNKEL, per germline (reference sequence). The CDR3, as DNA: TGTGCCAGCAGAGGGACTAGCGGGAGGGCCGGGGAGCTGTTTTTT. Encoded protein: CASRGTSGRAGELFF.

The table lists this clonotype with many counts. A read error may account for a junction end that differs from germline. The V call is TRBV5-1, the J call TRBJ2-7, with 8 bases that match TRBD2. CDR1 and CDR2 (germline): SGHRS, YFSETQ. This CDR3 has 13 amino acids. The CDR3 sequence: CASSRGTSYEQYF. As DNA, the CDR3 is TGTGCCAGCAGCCGCGGGACTAGCTACGAGCAGTACTTC.

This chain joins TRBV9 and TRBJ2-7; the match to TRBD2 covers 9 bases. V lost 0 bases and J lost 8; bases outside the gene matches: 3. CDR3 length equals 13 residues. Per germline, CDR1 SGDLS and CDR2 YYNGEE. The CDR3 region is CASSVGTSVKQYF. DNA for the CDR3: TGTGCCAGCAGCGTAGGGACTAGCGTAAAGCAGTACTTC. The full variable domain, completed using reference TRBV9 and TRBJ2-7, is DSGVTQTPKHLITATGQRVTLRCSPRSGDLSVYWYQQSLDQGLQFLIQYYNGEERAKGNILERFSAQQFPDLHSELNLSSLELGDSALYFCASSVGTSVKQYFGPGTRLTVT.